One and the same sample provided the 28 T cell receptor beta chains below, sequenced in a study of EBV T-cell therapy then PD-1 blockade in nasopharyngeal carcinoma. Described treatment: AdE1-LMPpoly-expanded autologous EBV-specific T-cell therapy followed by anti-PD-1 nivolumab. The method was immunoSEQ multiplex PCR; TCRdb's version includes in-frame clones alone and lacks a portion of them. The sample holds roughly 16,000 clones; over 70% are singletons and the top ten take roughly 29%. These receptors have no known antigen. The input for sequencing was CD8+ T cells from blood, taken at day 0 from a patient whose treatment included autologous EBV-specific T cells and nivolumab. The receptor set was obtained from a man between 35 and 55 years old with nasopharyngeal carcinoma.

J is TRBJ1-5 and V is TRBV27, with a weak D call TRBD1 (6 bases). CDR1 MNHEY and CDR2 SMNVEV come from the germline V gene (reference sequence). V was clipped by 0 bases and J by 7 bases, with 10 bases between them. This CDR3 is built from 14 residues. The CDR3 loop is CASSLSRGDQPQHF. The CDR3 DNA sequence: TGTGCCAGCAGTTTATCGAGGGGGGACCAGCCCCAGCATTTT.

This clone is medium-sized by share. CDR3 nucleotide sequence: TGCGCCAGCAGCCAAGGAGGCGGCATGTACGAGCAGTACTTC. Translating gives CASSQGGGMYEQYF. The V call is TRBV4-1, the J call TRBJ2-7; D not resolved. V was pared by 1 base and J by 4 bases, with 11 bases between. The CDR3 runs to 14 residues. Germline CDR1 and CDR2: MGHRA and YSYEKL.

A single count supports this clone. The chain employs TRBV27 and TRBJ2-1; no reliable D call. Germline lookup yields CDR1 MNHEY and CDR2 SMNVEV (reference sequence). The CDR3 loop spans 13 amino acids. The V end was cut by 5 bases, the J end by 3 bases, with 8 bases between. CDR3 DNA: TGTGCCAGCAGTACCTCTATCTACAATGAGCAGTTCTTC. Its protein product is CASSTSIYNEQFF.

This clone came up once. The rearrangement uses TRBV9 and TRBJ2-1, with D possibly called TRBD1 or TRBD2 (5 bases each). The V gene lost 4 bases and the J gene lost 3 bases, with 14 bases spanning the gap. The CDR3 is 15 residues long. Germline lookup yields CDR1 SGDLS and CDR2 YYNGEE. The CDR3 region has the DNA TGTGCCAGCAGCTTGGCCGGGACGGACTACAATGAGCAGTTCTTC. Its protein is CASSLAGTDYNEQFF.

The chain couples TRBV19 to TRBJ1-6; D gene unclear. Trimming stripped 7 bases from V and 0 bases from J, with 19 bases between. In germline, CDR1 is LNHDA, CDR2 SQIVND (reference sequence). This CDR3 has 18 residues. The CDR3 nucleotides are TGTGCCAGTACCAATACCCTTTTCTCGAGCTCCTATAATTCACCCCTCCACTTT. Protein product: CASTNTLFSSSYNSPLHF.

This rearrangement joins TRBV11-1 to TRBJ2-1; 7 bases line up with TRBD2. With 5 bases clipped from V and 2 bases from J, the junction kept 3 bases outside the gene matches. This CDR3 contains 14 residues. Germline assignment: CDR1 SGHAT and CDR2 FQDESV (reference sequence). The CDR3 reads CASSHGLAYNEQFF. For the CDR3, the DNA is TGTGCCAGCAGCCACGGACTAGCCTACAATGAGCAGTTCTTC.

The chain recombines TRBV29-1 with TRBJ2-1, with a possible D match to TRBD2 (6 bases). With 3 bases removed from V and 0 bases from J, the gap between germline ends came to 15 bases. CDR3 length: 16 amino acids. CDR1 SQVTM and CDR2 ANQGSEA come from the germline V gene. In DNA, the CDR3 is TGCAGCGTTGACCACCCCCGGGGGAGCTCCTACAATGAGCAGTTCTTC. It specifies CSVDHPRGSSYNEQFF.

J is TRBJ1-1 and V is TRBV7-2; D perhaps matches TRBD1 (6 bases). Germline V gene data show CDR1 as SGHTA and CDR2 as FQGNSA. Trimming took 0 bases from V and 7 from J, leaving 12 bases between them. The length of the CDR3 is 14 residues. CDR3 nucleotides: TGTGCCAGCAGCTTAGCGCGGACAGAGGATGAAGCTTTCTTT. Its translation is CASSLARTEDEAFF.

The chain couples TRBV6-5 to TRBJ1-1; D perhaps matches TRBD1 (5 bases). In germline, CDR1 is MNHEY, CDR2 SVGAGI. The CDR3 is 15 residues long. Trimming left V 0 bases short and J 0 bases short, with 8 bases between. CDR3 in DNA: TGTGCCAGCAGTTACTCGCCAGGGCTGAACACTGAAGCTTTCTTT. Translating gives CASSYSPGLNTEAFF.

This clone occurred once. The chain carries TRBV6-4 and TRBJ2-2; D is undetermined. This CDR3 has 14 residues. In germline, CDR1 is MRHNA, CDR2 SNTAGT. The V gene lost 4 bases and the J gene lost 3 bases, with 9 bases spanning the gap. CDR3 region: CASSGGPDTGELFF. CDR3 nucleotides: TGTGCCAGCAGTGGGGGTCCGGACACCGGGGAGCTGTTTTTT.

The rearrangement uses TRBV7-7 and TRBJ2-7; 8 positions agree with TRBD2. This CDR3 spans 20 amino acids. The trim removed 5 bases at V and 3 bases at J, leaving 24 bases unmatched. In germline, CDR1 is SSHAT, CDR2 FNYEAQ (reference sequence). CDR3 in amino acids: CASSTTSHRGKTSAYYEQYF. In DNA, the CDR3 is TGTGCCAGCAGCACCACTAGCCACCGGGGCAAGACTAGCGCCTACTACGAGCAGTACTTC.

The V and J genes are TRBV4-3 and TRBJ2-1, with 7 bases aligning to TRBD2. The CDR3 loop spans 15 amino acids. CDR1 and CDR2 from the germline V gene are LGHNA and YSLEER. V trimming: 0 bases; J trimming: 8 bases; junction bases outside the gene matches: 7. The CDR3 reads CASSQDVFGGDEQFF. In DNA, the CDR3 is TGCGCCAGCAGCCAAGATGTGTTTGGGGGGGATGAGCAGTTCTTC.

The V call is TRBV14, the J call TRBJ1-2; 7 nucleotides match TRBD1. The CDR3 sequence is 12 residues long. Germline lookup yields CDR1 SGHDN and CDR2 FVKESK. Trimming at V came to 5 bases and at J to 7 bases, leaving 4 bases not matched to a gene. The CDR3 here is CASSYTGVGYTF. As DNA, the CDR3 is TGTGCCAGCAGCTATACAGGGGTTGGCTACACCTTC.

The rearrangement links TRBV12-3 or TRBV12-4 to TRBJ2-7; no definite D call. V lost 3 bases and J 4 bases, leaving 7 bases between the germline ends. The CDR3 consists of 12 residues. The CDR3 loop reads CASSFIVYEQYF. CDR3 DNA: TGTGCCAGCAGTTTTATAGTTTACGAGCAGTACTTC.

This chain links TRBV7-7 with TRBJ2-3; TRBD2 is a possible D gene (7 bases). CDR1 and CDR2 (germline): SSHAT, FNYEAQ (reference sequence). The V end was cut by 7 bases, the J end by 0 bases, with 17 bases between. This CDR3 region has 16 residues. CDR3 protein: CASTNGGRKSTDTQYF. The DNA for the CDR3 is TGTGCCAGCACCAACGGGGGGCGTAAAAGCACAGATACGCAGTATTTT. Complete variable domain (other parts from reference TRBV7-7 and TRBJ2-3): GAGVSQSPRYKVTKRGQDVTLRCDPISSHATLYWYQQALGQGPEFLTYFNYEAQPDKSGLPSDRFSAERPEGSISTLTIQRTEQRDSAMYRCASTNGGRKSTDTQYFGPGTRLTVL.

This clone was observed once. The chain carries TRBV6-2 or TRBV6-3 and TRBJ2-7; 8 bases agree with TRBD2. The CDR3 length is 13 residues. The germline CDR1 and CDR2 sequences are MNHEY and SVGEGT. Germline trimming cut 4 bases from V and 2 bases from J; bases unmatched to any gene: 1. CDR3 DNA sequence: TGTGCCAGCAGTTCGGGGGGGACCTACGAGCAGTACTTC. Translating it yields CASSSGGTYEQYF.

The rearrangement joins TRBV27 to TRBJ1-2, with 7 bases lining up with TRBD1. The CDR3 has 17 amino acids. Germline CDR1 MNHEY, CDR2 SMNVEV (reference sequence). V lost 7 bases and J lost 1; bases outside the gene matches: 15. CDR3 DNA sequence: TGTGCCAGCACCCTCAGAGGGGGCCATTTTGGTAACTATGGCTACACCTTC. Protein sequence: CASTLRGGHFGNYGYTF.

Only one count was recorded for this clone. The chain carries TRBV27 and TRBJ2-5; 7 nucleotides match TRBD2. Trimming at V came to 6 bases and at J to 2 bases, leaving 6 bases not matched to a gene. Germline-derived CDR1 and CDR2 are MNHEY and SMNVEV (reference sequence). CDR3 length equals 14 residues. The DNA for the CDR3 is TGTGCCAGCAGGCGGGGGAGCCGGCAAGAGACCCAGTACTTC. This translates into CASRRGSRQETQYF.

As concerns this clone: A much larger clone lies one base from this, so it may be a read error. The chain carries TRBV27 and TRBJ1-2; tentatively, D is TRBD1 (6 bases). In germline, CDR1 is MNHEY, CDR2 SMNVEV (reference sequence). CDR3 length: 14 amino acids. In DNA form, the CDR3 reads TGTGCCGGCAGTTTGGCAGGGGAGAACTATGGCTACACCTTC. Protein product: CAGSLAGENYGYTF.

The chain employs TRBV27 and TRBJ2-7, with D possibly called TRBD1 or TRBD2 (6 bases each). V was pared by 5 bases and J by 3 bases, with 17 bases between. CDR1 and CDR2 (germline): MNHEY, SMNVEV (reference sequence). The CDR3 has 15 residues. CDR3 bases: TGTGCCAGCAGTCCTGAGGGGGGACGATACTACGAGCAGTACTTC. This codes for CASSPEGGRYYEQYF.

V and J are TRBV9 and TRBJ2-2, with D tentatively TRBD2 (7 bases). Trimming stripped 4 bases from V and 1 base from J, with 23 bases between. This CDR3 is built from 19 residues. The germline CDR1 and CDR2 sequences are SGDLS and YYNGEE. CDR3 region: CASSPFGGRGNLNTGELFF. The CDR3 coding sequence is TGTGCCAGCAGCCCCTTCGGGGGGCGCGGGAACTTGAACACCGGGGAGCTGTTTTTT.

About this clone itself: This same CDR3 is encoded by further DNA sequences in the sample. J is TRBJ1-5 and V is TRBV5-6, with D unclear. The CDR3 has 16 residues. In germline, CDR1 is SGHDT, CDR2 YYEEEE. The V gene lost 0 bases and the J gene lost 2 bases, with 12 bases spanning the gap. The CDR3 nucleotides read TGTGCCAGCAGCTTGGGGGCAGGCGGAGGCAATCAGCCCCAGCATTTT. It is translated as CASSLGAGGGNQPQHF.

DNA for the CDR3: TGTGCCAGCAGTGAGGGCGGAGGGAGTGAGCCCGGGGAGCTGTTTTTT. This sequence encodes CASSEGGGSEPGELFF. The chain employs TRBV6-4 and TRBJ2-2, with D maybe TRBD2 (6 bases). The CDR3 spans 16 residues. The V end lost 3 bases, the J end lost 6 bases, and 17 bases lay between the germline ends. Germline assignment: CDR1 MRHNA and CDR2 SNTAGT.

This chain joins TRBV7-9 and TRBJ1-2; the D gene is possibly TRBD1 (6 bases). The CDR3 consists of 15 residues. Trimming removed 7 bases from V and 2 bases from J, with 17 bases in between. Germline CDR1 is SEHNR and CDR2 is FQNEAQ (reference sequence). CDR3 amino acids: CASTPWGARNYGYTF. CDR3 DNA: TGTGCCAGCACTCCATGGGGGGCGCGCAACTATGGCTACACCTTC.

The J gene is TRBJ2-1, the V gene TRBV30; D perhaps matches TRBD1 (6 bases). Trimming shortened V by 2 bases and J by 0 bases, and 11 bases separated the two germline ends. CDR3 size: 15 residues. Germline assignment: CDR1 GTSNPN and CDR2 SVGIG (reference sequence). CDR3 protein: CAWSKGESSYNEQFF. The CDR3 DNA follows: TGTGCCTGGAGTAAGGGGGAGAGCTCCTACAATGAGCAGTTCTTC.

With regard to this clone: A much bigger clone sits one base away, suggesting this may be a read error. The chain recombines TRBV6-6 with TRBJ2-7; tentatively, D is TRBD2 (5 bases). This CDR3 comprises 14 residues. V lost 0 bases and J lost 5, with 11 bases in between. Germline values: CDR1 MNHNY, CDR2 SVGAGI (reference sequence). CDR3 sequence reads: CASSYSPERDEQYF. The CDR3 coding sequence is TGTGCCAGCAGTTACTCGCCAGAGAGGGACGAGCAGTACTTC.

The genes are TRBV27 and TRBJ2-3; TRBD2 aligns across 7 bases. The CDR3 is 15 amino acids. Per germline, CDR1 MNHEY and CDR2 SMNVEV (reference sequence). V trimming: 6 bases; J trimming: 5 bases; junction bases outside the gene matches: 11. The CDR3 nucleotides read TGTGCCAGCAGCCTTTTGGGAGGGATTGGAGATACGCAGTATTTT. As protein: CASSLLGGIGDTQYF.

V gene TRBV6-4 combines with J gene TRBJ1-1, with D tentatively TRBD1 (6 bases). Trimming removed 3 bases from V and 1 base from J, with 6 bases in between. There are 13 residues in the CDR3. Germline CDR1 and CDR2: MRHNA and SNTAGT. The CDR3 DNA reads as TGTGCCAGCAGTGAGACAGGGAACACTGAAGCTTTCTTT. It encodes CASSETGNTEAFF.